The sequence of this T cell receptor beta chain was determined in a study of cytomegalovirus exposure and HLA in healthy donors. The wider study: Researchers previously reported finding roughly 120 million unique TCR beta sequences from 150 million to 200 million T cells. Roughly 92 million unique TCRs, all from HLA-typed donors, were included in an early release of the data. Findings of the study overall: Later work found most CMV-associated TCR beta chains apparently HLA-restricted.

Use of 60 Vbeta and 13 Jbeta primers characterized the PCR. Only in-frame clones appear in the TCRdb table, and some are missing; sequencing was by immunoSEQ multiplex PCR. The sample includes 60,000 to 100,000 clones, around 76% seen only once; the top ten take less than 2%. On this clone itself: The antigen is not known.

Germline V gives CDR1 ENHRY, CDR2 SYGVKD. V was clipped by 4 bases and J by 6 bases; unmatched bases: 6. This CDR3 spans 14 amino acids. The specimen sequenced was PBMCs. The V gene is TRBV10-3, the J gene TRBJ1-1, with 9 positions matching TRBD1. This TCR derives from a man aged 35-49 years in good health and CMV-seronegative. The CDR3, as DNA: TGTGCCATCAGTGTACAGGGGGCAGGATCTGAAGCTTTCTTT. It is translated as CAISVQGAGSEAFF.